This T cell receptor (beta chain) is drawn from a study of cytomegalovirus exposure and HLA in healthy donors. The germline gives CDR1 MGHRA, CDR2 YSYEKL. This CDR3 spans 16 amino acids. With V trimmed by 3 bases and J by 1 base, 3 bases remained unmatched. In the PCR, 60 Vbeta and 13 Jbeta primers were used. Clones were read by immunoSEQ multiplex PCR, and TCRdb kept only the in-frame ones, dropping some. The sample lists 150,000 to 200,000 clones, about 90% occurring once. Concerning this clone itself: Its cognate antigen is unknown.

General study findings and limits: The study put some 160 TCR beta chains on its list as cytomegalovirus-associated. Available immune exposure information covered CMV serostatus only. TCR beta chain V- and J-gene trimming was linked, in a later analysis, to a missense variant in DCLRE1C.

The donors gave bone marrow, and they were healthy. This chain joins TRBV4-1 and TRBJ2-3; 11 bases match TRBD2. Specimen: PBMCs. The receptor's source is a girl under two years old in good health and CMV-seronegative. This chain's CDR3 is CASSHPTSGGTDTQYF. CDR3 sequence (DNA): TGCGCCAGCAGCCACCCGACTAGCGGGGGCACAGATACGCAGTATTTT.